This entry features one T cell receptor beta chain sequence. This CDR3 has 12 residues. Deletions cut 2 bases from V and 4 bases from J, with 6 bases between. Germline CDR1 SGHDN, CDR2 FVKESK. The sample belongs to a study of blood T cell repertoires in COVID-19. The method was immunoSEQ multiplex PCR; TCRdb's version includes in-frame clones alone and lacks a portion of them. The data show some 130,000 clones, with 60% to 80% seen just once and roughly 9.8% held by the top ten. The TCR comes from a man between 60 and 75 years old who had recovered from COVID-19. The V call is TRBV14, the J call TRBJ2-7, with D uncertain. Sequencing used peripheral blood. CDR3 sequence: CASSQSRYEQYF. The CDR3 coding sequence is TGTGCCAGCAGCCAAAGCCGGTACGAGCAGTACTTC.